This T cell receptor (beta chain) is drawn from a study of metastatic and nonmetastatic thyroid tumors. Study-level results: Within blood and tumor, benign nodules reportedly had significantly lower TCR beta diversity than malignant thyroid tumors did.

In the case of this clone: What it recognizes is unknown.

The CDR3 is 13 amino acids. In germline, CDR1 is SGHNT, CDR2 YENEEA. The V end was cut by 4 bases, the J end by 6 bases, with 11 bases between. Treatment of any kind had been given to no patient before thyroid surgery. TCRdb redid the clone calls on the PCR reads using MiXCR. This table holds about 18,000 clones, about 28% found once. The TCR sequence derives from a female donor with papillary thyroid cancer or a benign thyroid nodule (not recorded which). Some clones in this sample may be carry-over from other donors' samples. This sequence joins TRBV11-3 and TRBJ2-3; D may be TRBD2 (5 bases). Sequenced input: tumor tissue. The CDR3 region has the DNA TGTGCCAGCAGCTCAGCCAGCGGCGATACGCAGTATTTT. It codes for CASSSASGDTQYF. Full variable domain (rest looked up from reference TRBV11-3 and TRBJ2-3): EAGVVQSPRYKIIEKKQPVAFWCNPISGHNTLYWYLQNLGQGPELLIRYENEEAVDDSQLPKDRFSAERLKGVDSTLKIQPAELGDSAVYLCASSSASGDTQYFGPGTRLTVL.